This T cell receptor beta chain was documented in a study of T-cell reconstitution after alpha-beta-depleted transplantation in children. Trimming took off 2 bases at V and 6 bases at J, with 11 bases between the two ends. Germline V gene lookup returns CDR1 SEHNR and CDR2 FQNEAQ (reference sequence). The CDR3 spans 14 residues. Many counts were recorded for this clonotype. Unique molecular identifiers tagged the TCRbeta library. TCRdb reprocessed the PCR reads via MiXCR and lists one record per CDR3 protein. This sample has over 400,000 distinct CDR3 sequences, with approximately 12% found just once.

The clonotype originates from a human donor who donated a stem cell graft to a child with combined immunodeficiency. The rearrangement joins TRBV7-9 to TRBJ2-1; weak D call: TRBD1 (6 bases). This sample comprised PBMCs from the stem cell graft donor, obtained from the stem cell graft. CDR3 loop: CASSLNRVSNEQFF. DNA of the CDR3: TGTGCCAGCAGCTTAAACAGGGTCAGCAATGAGCAGTTCTTC.